This entry lists 8 T cell receptor beta chains sequenced from one sample in a study of T cells in localized non-small cell lung cancer. The assay was immunoSEQ multiplex PCR, and TCRdb's table has in-frame clones only and misses some. The data hold nearly 15,000 clones, with more than 80% observed a single time. The source was peripheral blood, collected before any cancer treatment. Receptor source: an older female donor with stage I squamous cell lung carcinoma.

The chain couples TRBV27 to TRBJ2-7, with 8 bases aligning to TRBD2. V lost 6 bases to trimming and J lost 6 bases; unmatched junction nucleotides: 7. The CDR3 runs to 13 residues. Germline CDR1 MNHEY, CDR2 SMNVEV (reference sequence). Here the CDR3 DNA reads TGTGCCAGCAGAGCGGGAGCGCCGGGCGAGCAGTACTTC. Protein: CASRAGAPGEQYF.

V usage is TRBV19 and J usage is TRBJ2-2; D unresolved. V lost 7 bases and J 5 bases, leaving 8 bases between the germline ends. CDR3 length equals 12 residues. Looked up from germline, CDR1 is LNHDA and CDR2 is SQIVND (reference sequence). CDR3 residues: CASKRTTGELFF. CDR3 coding DNA: TGTGCCAGTAAGAGGACGACCGGGGAGCTGTTTTTT.

The chain couples TRBV11-2 to TRBJ2-1; D not resolved. Trimming shortened V by 5 bases and J by 9 bases, and 14 bases separated the two germline ends. This CDR3 region has 13 residues. Germline V gene lookup returns CDR1 SGHAT and CDR2 FQNNGV. The CDR3 reads CASSLRPDGEQFF. CDR3 nucleotide sequence: TGTGCCAGCAGCCTCCGACCGGACGGTGAGCAGTTCTTC.

In this sample, this clone turned up a few times. This chain connects TRBV4-3 to TRBJ2-1; 9 bases line up with TRBD2. The CDR3 has 16 residues. Germline lookup yields CDR1 LGHNA and CDR2 YSLEER. Trimming cost V 1 base and J 4 bases; bases outside gene matches: 5. Here the CDR3 DNA reads TGCGCCAGCAGCCAAGTGACTAGCGGAGATTACAATGAGCAGTTCTTC. It codes for CASSQVTSGDYNEQFF.

This clone appeared a single time. The V call is TRBV2, the J call TRBJ2-4; D might be TRBD1 or TRBD2, each matching 5 bases. Trimming removed 6 bases at V and 1 base at J, with 16 bases between. The CDR3 has 16 residues. CDR1 is SNHLY, CDR2 FYNNEI, per germline. CDR3 in amino acids: CASRKGSGMAKNIQYF. The DNA of the CDR3 is TGTGCCAGCAGGAAGGGGAGTGGAATGGCCAAAAACATTCAGTACTTC.

The rearrangement joins TRBV5-1 to TRBJ2-7; 11 nucleotides align to TRBD2. The CDR3 sequence is 14 residues long. The germline V gene encodes CDR1 SGHRS and CDR2 YFSETQ. The trim removed 0 bases at V and 6 bases at J, leaving 2 bases unmatched. This chain's CDR3 is CASSLAGTSGEQYF. The CDR3, as DNA: TGCGCCAGCAGCTTGGCCGGGACTAGCGGCGAGCAGTACTTC.

The chain combines TRBV7-9 with TRBJ2-7; the match to TRBD1 covers 8 bases. The CDR3 sequence is 12 residues long. The ends lost 2 bases at V and 9 bases at J; junction bases unmatched: 3. CDR1 and CDR2 from the germline V gene are SEHNR and FQNEAQ (reference sequence). The DNA for the CDR3 is TGTGCCAGCAGCTTACCACAGGGGGGGCAGTACTTC. Its protein is CASSLPQGGQYF. Variable domain in full (rest from reference TRBV7-9 and TRBJ2-7): DTGVSQNPRHKITKRGQNVTFRCDPISEHNRLYWYRQTLGQGPEFLTYFQNEAQLEKSRLLSDRFSAERPKGSFSTLEIQRTEQGDSAMYLCASSLPQGGQYFGPGTRLTVT.

The gene calls are TRBV2 and TRBJ2-1; 11 bases are a match to TRBD2. CDR1 is SNHLY and CDR2 is FYNNEI in the germline V gene. The ends lost 5 bases at V and 4 bases at J; junction bases unmatched: 7. This CDR3 is built from 16 residues. The CDR3 protein is CASSPTSGGSYNEQFF. The DNA for the CDR3 is TGTGCCAGCAGTCCTACTAGCGGGGGCTCATACAATGAGCAGTTCTTC.